This TCR beta chain derives from a study of T cell responses to AZD1222 COVID-19 vaccine. Details on this clone: What it binds is not known.

V was clipped by 11 bases and J by 2 bases, with 16 bases between them. Germline V gene lookup returns CDR1 SGHVT and CDR2 SQSDAQ. The CDR3 contains 13 residues. Here immunoSEQ multiplex PCR was the method, and the copy in TCRdb shows in-frame clones only, minus some. In the table there are 130,000 to 150,000 clones, approximately 91% of which are singletons. Regarding the study as a whole: Per reports, nearly half of all spike-specific TCRs target regions that are unmutated in variants.

This chain connects TRBV7-4 to TRBJ2-7; possible D gene TRBD1, 6 bases. The sequencing used peripheral blood, collected 28 days after the second AZD1222 dose. This sequence was found in an adult who received the AZD1222 COVID-19 vaccine. The CDR3 sequence: CAGPTGITYEQYF. As DNA, the CDR3 is TGTGCCGGGCCTACAGGGATTACCTACGAGCAGTACTTC.